This TCR beta chain was captured by sequencing in a study of blood T cell repertoires in COVID-19. Looking at the study overall: PBMCs, B-cell-depleted T cells, or T cells provided the cDNA or gDNA that made up the material.

Original handling: Nucleated cell counts were estimated from reference gene primer amplification. Assay used: immunoSEQ multiplex PCR; TCRdb lists only in-frame clones, some missing. V, J and clone size derive from that table, while D and trimming were established from the DNA sequence. The sample lists approximately 450,000 clones, around 88% seen once, with roughly 4% in the top ten. The clonotype was recovered from a woman in her thirties with acute or convalescent COVID-19. The sequenced material came from peripheral blood.

The DNA of the CDR3 is TGTGCCAGCAGTTTAGGGACAGGGGGCACAGATACGCAGTATTTT. This codes for CASSLGTGGTDTQYF. This sequence joins TRBV28 and TRBJ2-3; 10 bases are a match to TRBD1. The CDR3 spans 15 residues. The ends lost 2 bases at V and 1 base at J; junction bases unmatched: 0. The germline CDR1 and CDR2 sequences are MDHEN and SYDVKM. The full variable domain, completed using reference TRBV28 and TRBJ2-3, is DVKVTQSSRYLVKRTGEKVFLECVQDMDHENMFWYRQDPGLGLRLIYFSYDVKMKEKGDIPEGYSVSREKKERFSLILESASTNQTSMYLCASSLGTGGTDTQYFGPGTRLTVL.